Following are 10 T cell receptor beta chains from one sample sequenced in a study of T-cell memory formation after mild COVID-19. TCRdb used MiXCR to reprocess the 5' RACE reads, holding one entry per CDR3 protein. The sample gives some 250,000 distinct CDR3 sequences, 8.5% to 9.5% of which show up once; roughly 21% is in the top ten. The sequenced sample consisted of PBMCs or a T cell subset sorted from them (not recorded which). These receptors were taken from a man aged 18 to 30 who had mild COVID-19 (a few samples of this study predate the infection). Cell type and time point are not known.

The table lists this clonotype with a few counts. CDR3 DNA sequence: TGCGCCAGCAGCCAGGGGGAGGGACAGCTTTACAATGAGCAGTTCTTC. This translates into CASSQGEGQLYNEQFF. The rearrangement links TRBV4-3 to TRBJ2-1, with D perhaps given as TRBD1 or TRBD2 (7 bases each). V shed 3 bases and J shed 4 bases, with 16 bases lying between them. The CDR3 totals 16 residues. Germline CDR1 is LGHNA and CDR2 is YSLEER.

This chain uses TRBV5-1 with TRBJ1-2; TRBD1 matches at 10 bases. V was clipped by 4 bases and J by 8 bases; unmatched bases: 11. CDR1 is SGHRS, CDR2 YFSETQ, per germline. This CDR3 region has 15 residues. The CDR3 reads CASSPWTGGKEGYTF. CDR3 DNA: TGCGCCAGCAGCCCCTGGACAGGGGGGAAGGAAGGCTACACCTTC.

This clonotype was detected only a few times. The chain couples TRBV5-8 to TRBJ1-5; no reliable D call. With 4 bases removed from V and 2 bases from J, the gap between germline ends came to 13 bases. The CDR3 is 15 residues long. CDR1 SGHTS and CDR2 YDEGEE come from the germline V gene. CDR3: CASSPRLIGNQPQHF. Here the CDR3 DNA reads TGTGCCAGCAGCCCGCGGTTGATTGGCAATCAGCCCCAGCATTTT. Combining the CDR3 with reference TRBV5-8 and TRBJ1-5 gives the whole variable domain EAGVTQSPTHLIKTRGQQATLRCSPISGHTSVYWYQQALGLGLQFLLWYDEGEERNRGNFPPRFSGRQFPNYSSELNVNALELEDSALYLCASSPRLIGNQPQHFGDGTRLSIL.

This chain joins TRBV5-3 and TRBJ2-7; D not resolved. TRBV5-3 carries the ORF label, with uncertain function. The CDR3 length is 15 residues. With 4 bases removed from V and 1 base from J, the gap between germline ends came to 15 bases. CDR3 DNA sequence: TGTGCCAGAAGCCCCCGGCCCTCTAAATCCTACGAGCAGTACGTC. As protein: CARSPRPSKSYEQYV.

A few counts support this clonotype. The CDR3 loop is CASSLSQGRFEKLFF. Here the CDR3 DNA reads TGCGCCAGCAGTTTGTCACAGGGGCGCTTCGAAAAACTGTTTTTT. The chain is built from TRBV5-1 and TRBJ1-4, with 7 bases aligning to TRBD1. CDR1 is SGHRS and CDR2 is YFSETQ in the germline V gene. The CDR3 has 15 residues. Trimming cost V 5 bases and J 8 bases; bases outside gene matches: 12. The full variable domain, in which reference TRBV5-1 and TRBJ1-4 provide the parts outside the CDR3, is KAGVTQTPRYLIKTRGQQVTLSCSPISGHRSVSWYQQTPGQGLQFLFEYFSETQRNKGNFPGRFSGRQFSNSRSEMNVSTLELGDSALYLCASSLSQGRFEKLFFGSGTQLSVL.

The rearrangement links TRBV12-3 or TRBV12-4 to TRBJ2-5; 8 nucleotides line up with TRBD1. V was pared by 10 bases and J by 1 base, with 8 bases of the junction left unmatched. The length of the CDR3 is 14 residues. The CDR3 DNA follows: TGTGCCACCACGGAGACAGGGGTCCAAGAGACCCAGTACTTC. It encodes CATTETGVQETQYF.

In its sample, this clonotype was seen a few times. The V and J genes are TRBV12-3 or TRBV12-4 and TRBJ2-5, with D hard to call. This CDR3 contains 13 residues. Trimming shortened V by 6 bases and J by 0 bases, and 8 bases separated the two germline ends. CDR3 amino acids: CASRPRDQETQYF. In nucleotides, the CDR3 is TGTGCCAGCAGGCCCAGAGACCAAGAGACCCAGTACTTC.

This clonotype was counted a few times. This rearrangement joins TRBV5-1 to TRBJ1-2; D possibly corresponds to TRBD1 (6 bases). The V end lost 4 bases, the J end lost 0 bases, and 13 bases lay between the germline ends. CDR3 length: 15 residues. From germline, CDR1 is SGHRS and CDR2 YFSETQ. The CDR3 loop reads CASSPQGLTNYGYTF. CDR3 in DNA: TGCGCCAGCAGCCCCCAGGGGTTGACTAACTATGGCTACACCTTC. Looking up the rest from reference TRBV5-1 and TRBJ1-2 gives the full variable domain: KAGVTQTPRYLIKTRGQQVTLSCSPISGHRSVSWYQQTPGQGLQFLFEYFSETQRNKGNFPGRFSGRQFSNSRSEMNVSTLELGDSALYLCASSPQGLTNYGYTFGSGTRLTVV.

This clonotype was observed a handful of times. CDR3 sequence (DNA): TGCGCCAGCAGCGGAAGCGCCCGGGTAGATACGCAGTATTTT. This sequence encodes CASSGSARVDTQYF. The V call is TRBV5-1, the J call TRBJ2-3, with D uncertain. The CDR3 is made up of 14 amino acids. V was cut by 4 bases and J by 5 bases, with 14 bases left in between. Germline V lookup: CDR1 SGHRS, CDR2 YFSETQ.

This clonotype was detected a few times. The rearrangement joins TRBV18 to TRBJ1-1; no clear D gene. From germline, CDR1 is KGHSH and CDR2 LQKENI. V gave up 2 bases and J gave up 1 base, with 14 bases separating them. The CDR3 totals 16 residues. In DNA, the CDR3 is TGTGCCAGCTCACCAGGGTATGATTCGAGGAACACTGAAGCTTTCTTT. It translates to CASSPGYDSRNTEAFF.